This TCR beta chain was found in a study of T and B cells in COVID-19 patients. Study observations and caveats: Symptomatic-phase blood samples from mildly ill patients and early samples from severe cases were scarce.

The CDR3 is made up of 13 amino acids. Trimming cost V 6 bases and J 2 bases, with 8 bases left between them. Germline V CDR1 and CDR2: MNHEY, SVGAGI. TRB was amplified from around 250-500 ng of blood genomic DNA. This clonotype is labeled as medium-sized (0.01 to 0.1%). No antigen is known for it. Multiplex PCR with BIOMED2 TRB-A/B primer pools amplified TRB rearrangements. One entry per CDR3 protein, called by TCRdb with MiXCR from the multiplex PCR reads. The sample holds more than 7,500 distinct CDR3 sequences; 28% are singletons and the top ten take more than 5%. This receptor was identified in a human donor who had recovered from COVID-19. The chain uses TRBV6-5 and TRBJ2-1; D not resolved. The specimen sequenced was blood. The CDR3 bases are TGTGCCAGCAGCCTAACACCCTACAATGAGCAGTTCTTC. This translates into CASSLTPYNEQFF.